This is a list of T cell receptor beta chains from one sample in a study of technical replicates of blood from a few donors. Sequencing was performed with immunoSEQ multiplex PCR; in TCRdb, only in-frame clones are kept and a portion is missing. The top ten clones hold 0.35% to 0.4% of a sample with about 44,000 clones, around 96% of them seen once. Sequences were obtained from T cells isolated from PBMCs. The receptors derive from a human donor in good health. CDR3s leave out the opening cysteine and the closing phenylalanine or tryptophan. The D gene is left open where the match is weak.

j_call d_call v_call cdr3_aa
TRBJ2-3 TRBD2 TRBV11-2 ASSFSSGGRTDTQY
TRBJ1-1 NA TRBV19 ASSLDWNTEAF
TRBJ2-2 NA TRBV9 ASSASTSYTGELF
TRBJ1-1 TRBD1 TRBV28 ASWDRATNTEAF
TRBJ2-7 TRBD2 TRBV2 ASRDGTSFAEQY
TRBJ1-1 NA TRBV14 ASSQGLGGVNTEAF
TRBJ1-2 NA TRBV27 ASSSSITYGYT
TRBJ1-4 NA TRBV6-5 ASSTPRGEKLF
TRBJ1-1 NA TRBV28 ASKRRSNTEAF
TRBJ1-1 NA TRBV25-1 ASSEIEAIPMNTEAF
TRBJ2-7 NA TRBV6-5 ASKKTGPLSYEQY
TRBJ1-2 NA TRBV4-2 ASSQDLSDYGYT
TRBJ2-1 TRBD2 TRBV6-5 ASSYTSGRFNEQF
TRBJ2-2 TRBD1 TRBV4-1 ASSHASDREIAGELF
TRBJ2-1 TRBD2 TRBV13 ASLERESYNEQF
TRBJ1-4 NA TRBV27 ASSFKTPREKLF
TRBJ2-7 TRBD1 TRBV7-9 ASSVQGARHYEQY
TRBJ2-7 TRBD1 TRBV6-5 ASRRDREYEQY
TRBJ1-1 NA TRBV29-1 SVEEGGGRTEAF
TRBJ2-5 NA TRBV6-1 ASRQGFQETQY
TRBJ2-7 NA TRBV6-1 ASSGPVSYEQY
TRBJ2-7 TRBD1 TRBV11-2 ASSTSTGQPYGEQY
TRBJ2-6 NA TRBV5-1 ASSLQGSGANVLT
TRBJ2-7 TRBD2 TRBV4-1 ASSQLASGYEQY
TRBJ2-1 NA TRBV7-9 ASSLGAGPYNEQF
TRBJ2-1 TRBD2 TRBV5-6 ASRLAQGLAGKNEQF
TRBJ2-7 NA TRBV27 ASRDPQDEQY
TRBJ2-7 TRBD1 TRBV28 ASRGQGHEQY
TRBJ1-1 NA TRBV20-1 SSGEAF
TRBJ1-2 TRBD1 TRBV9 ASSTGGRGYT
TRBJ1-2 NA TRBV9 ASSSSNTGNYGYT
TRBJ2-4 TRBD2 TRBV10-3 AISELSGTNIQY
TRBJ2-7 TRBD1 TRBV18 ASSPTDRETYEQY
TRBJ1-2 NA TRBV13 ASSSVEYGYT
TRBJ1-1 NA TRBV12-5 ASGLAPGGVEAF
TRBJ2-7 NA TRBV27 ASSLYGEQY
TRBJ1-4 TRBD1 TRBV6-1 ASSDPQGSGEKLF
TRBJ2-3 TRBD2 TRBV4-2 ASSAARISGREGTQY
TRBJ2-4 NA TRBV2 ASSPTSAKNIQY
TRBJ2-1 NA TRBV11-3 ASSLDPGMGNEQF
TRBJ1-1 NA TRBV11-3 ASSTAPGAEAF
TRBJ2-7 TRBD2 TRBV10-2 ASSALRGRVDEQY
TRBJ1-2 NA TRBV6-1 ASSEEGVYGYT
TRBJ2-2 TRBD2 TRBV7-3 ASSAGTVTSGRPGELF
TRBJ2-1 NA TRBV5-1 ASSLRSGSNEQF